This T cell receptor (beta chain) stems from a study of breast tumors, draining lymph nodes, adjacent tissues. The CDR3 is 18 amino acids. Germline CDR1 DFQATT, CDR2 SNEGSKA (reference sequence). Overall study findings and caveats: Compared with basal-like, luminal-like tumors shared significantly more repertoire with nontumor tissue. That most tumor T cells come from lymph nodes remained unproven. Tumor TCR diversity was below lymph nodes but above nontumor tissue. Findings are consistent with lymph node origin and intratumoral expansion of most tumor T cells.

Axillary draining lymph nodes of breast cancer patients supplied the node samples. This clonotype came up once. No antigen is known for it. A junction end diverges from the germline sequence, so it may reflect a read error. TCRdb reprocessed the multiplex PCR reads via MiXCR and lists one record per CDR3 protein. Here the sample spans 100,000 to 150,000 distinct CDR3 sequences, about 20% being singletons. The source material was axillary lymph node tissue. This TCR was sampled from a female donor with breast cancer. Some clones in this sample may be carry-over from other donors' samples. V gene TRBV20-1 combines with J gene TRBJ2-3; 15 nucleotides line up with TRBD2. The CDR3 loop reads CSATQLGTSGRRIDTQYF. The CDR3 nucleotides read TGTAGTGCGACCCAACTCGGGACTAGCGGGAGGAGGATAGATACGCAGTATTTT.